The 24 T cell receptor beta chains listed next were all sequenced from one sample in a study of Graves' ophthalmopathy and Graves' hyperthyroidism (dated by TCRdb to 2016 to 2018). The listed sequencing device is Illumina HiSeq 2000. TCR beta CDR3 regions were amplified from RNA transcripts for repertoire sequencing. The first round of RT-PCR was done with HTBI primers and the Qiagen OneStep RT-PCR kit, and was followed by a second round of multiplex PCR, then size selection and purification. Using fastp at Q25 and MiXCR, TCRdb reprocessed the public reads and kept productive beta chains. Identical CDR3 protein sequences are pooled into one entry, listed with their most common genes and DNA. The sample table lists about 620,000 distinct CDR3 sequences, approximately 22% of them with a count of one. Around 6.9% of the sample belongs to the ten largest clones. The sequenced material came from peripheral blood. Receptors were obtained from a woman between 18 and 29 years old with stable Graves' hyperthyroidism. Some clones in this sample may be carry-over from other donors' samples. Donor details come from another sample of the same person, matched by shared clones.

The rearrangement joins TRBV5-1 to TRBJ2-6, with D perhaps assigned TRBD1 or TRBD2 (5 bases each). The CDR3 has 21 amino acids. Germline assignment: CDR1 SGHRS and CDR2 YFSETQ. Trimming cost V 4 bases and J 0 bases, with 26 bases left between them. Here the CDR3 DNA reads TGCGCCAGCAGCAGGGAAGGTGGGTCGGGACGGCTAACCTCTGGGGCCAACGTCCTGACTTTC. Amino acid sequence: CASSREGGSGRLTSGANVLTF.

In its sample, this clonotype was seen many times. The chain combines TRBV9 with TRBJ2-2, with 13 bases that match TRBD2. Germline V gene lookup returns CDR1 SGDLS and CDR2 YYNGEE. This CDR3 spans 16 amino acids. J was trimmed by 7 bases and V by 0 bases; bases with no gene match: 3. CDR3 sequence reads: CASSVVGLAGYGELFF. CDR3 sequence (DNA): TGTGCCAGCAGCGTAGTGGGACTAGCGGGGTACGGGGAGCTGTTTTTT.

This clonotype was picked up a small number of times. The V gene is TRBV12-3 or TRBV12-4, the J gene TRBJ1-1, with D tentatively TRBD1 (5 bases). This CDR3 has 14 amino acids. Trimming stripped 1 base from V and 4 bases from J, with 10 bases between. CDR3 residues: CASSLVGGSTEAFF. CDR3 in DNA: TGTGCCAGCAGTTTAGTTGGGGGTAGCACTGAAGCTTTCTTT.

This clonotype was found a few times. The CDR3 nucleotides are TGTGCCAGCAGTTTAATCGCAGGGGCGGACACTGAAGCTTTCTTT. It specifies CASSLIAGADTEAFF. The chain recombines TRBV12-3 or TRBV12-4 with TRBJ1-1, with D maybe TRBD1 (6 bases). There are 15 residues in the CDR3. V lost 2 bases to trimming and J lost 3 bases, with 13 bases between them.

The genes are TRBV19 and TRBJ1-1; 7 bases are shared with TRBD1. Trimming cost V 4 bases and J 11 bases; bases outside gene matches: 13. Per the germline V gene, CDR1 is LNHDA and CDR2 is SQIVND (reference sequence). This CDR3 is built from 14 residues. The CDR3 nucleotides read TGTGCCAGTAGTACCGGAGGGGGCGCTTCCCAGGCTTTCTTT. Its protein product is CASSTGGGASQAFF.

This clonotype was found many times. The V and J genes are TRBV10-3 and TRBJ2-7; D may correspond to TRBD1 or TRBD2 (7 bases each). Germline assignment: CDR1 ENHRY and CDR2 SYGVKD. The CDR3 extends over 14 amino acids. V lost 8 bases, J lost 5 bases, and 19 bases lay in between. CDR3 bases: TGTGCCATCGGAGGCGCAGGGGGGGCCCACGAGCAGTACTTC. Translated, it gives CAIGGAGGAHEQYF.

The chain has TRBV28 and TRBJ2-5, with 7 bases identical to TRBD2. The length of the CDR3 is 16 residues. Unmatched junction bases numbered 14, after V lost 5 bases and J lost 5 bases. Germline V gene lookup returns CDR1 MDHEN and CDR2 SYDVKM. The CDR3 DNA sequence: TGTGCCAGCAGTCATACCTCGGGGGGAGTCATGGAGACCCAGTACTTC. It codes for CASSHTSGGVMETQYF.

This clonotype came up a few times. V is TRBV11-2 and J is TRBJ2-5, with TRBD2 identical over 9 bases. This CDR3 has 16 residues. V was pared by 1 base and J by 3 bases, with 6 bases of the junction left unmatched. The germline V gene encodes CDR1 SGHAT and CDR2 FQNNGV. CDR3 DNA: TGTGCCAGCAGCTTAGTGGACCTAGCGGGGAAAGAGACCCAGTACTTC. Protein sequence: CASSLVDLAGKETQYF.

The chain is built from TRBV9 and TRBJ1-2, with D possibly TRBD1 on 5 matching bases. Germline loops: CDR1 SGDLS, CDR2 YYNGEE. V dropped 4 bases and J dropped 8 bases, with 15 bases sitting between them. This CDR3 has 13 amino acids. CDR3 nucleotide sequence: TGTGCCAGCAGCTCCTCCTGGGGCGGGGGCTACACCTTC. Its protein product is CASSSSWGGGYTF.

This clonotype was recorded at least ten times. The chain couples TRBV6-1 to TRBJ2-5; the match to TRBD2 covers 7 bases. The CDR3 consists of 14 residues. The germline V gene encodes CDR1 MNHNS and CDR2 SASEGT. J was trimmed by 5 bases and V by 2 bases; bases with no gene match: 5. The CDR3 nucleotides read TGTGCCAGCAGTGAACCCGGGCGGGGGGAGACCCAGTACTTC. Translated: CASSEPGRGETQYF.

This clonotype was observed a handful of times. This may be a read error, as it is one base from a much larger clone. The chain combines TRBV28 with TRBJ2-5, with TRBD2 identical over 11 bases. The germline CDR1 and CDR2 sequences are MDHEN and SYDVKM. The CDR3 has 15 residues. The CDR3 loop is CASRSTSGAQETKYF. The CDR3, as DNA: TGTGCCAGCAGATCGACTAGCGGGGCTCAAGAGACCAAGTACTTC.

Many counts were recorded for this clonotype. The chain employs TRBV20-1 and TRBJ2-7; 12 bases line up with TRBD1. Germline CDR1 is DFQATT and CDR2 is SNEGSKA (reference sequence). The CDR3 covers 14 residues. V shed 0 bases and J 7 bases; nucleotides not matched to a gene: 4. CDR3 amino acids: CSARDGTGGREQYF. The CDR3 DNA sequence: TGCAGTGCTAGAGATGGGACAGGGGGCCGGGAGCAGTACTTC.

This clonotype was counted many times. The rearrangement links TRBV9 to TRBJ2-5; 9 positions match TRBD1. Losses at the gene ends were 4 bases for V and 5 bases for J; bases not matched to a gene: 9. The length of the CDR3 is 15 residues. The germline CDR1 and CDR2 sequences are SGDLS and YYNGEE. The CDR3 DNA reads as TGTGCCAGCAGCCCCGGGACAGGGCTTTCGGAGACCCAGTACTTC. Encoded protein: CASSPGTGLSETQYF.

This clonotype was recorded at least ten times. V gene TRBV28 combines with J gene TRBJ1-2; weak D call: TRBD1 (5 bases). CDR1 and CDR2 (germline): MDHEN, SYDVKM. Trimming cost V 7 bases and J 4 bases, with 16 bases left between them. CDR3 length: 14 residues. As DNA, the CDR3 is TGTGCCAGCACCGGGGCCGAGCGGGGCTATGGCTACACCTTC. Translation gives CASTGAERGYGYTF.

This clonotype was seen at least ten times. The chain links TRBV11-2 to TRBJ2-3, with TRBD2 matching over 7 bases. Germline CDR1 reads SGHAT; CDR2 reads FQNNGV. This CDR3 comprises 13 residues. The J segment lost 11 bases and the V segment lost 0 bases, leaving 5 bases of the junction unmatched. The CDR3: CASSLEPAGEQYF. The CDR3 region has the DNA TGTGCCAGCAGCTTAGAGCCCGCGGGGGAGCAGTATTTT.

The chain recombines TRBV12-3 or TRBV12-4 with TRBJ1-2, with a weak D call TRBD1 (6 bases). Trimming removed 6 bases from V and 3 bases from J, with 17 bases in between. There are 15 residues in the CDR3. The CDR3 bases are TGTGCCAGCAGCCGCAGATACAGGGTAGACTATGGCTACACCTTC. Its translation is CASSRRYRVDYGYTF.

This clonotype has at least ten counts. The genes are TRBV28 and TRBJ2-7; 7 bases agree with TRBD1. Germline CDR1 and CDR2: MDHEN and SYDVKM. The J segment lost 4 bases and the V segment lost 7 bases, leaving 10 bases of the junction unmatched. The CDR3 is made up of 14 amino acids. CDR3 nucleotide sequence: TGTGCCAGCACTCCCGCCGACAGGGCGTACGAGCAGTACTTC. Its protein is CASTPADRAYEQYF.

This clonotype was counted a few times. This rearrangement joins TRBV2 to TRBJ1-2; no clear D gene. This CDR3 spans 17 amino acids. The V end was cut by 2 bases, the J end by 1 base, with 17 bases between. Looked up from germline, CDR1 is SNHLY and CDR2 is FYNNEI. The DNA of the CDR3 is TGTGCCAGCAGTGAAACCCCCCAGAGGTCTTTTAACTATGGCTACACCTTC. It is translated as CASSETPQRSFNYGYTF.

The genes are TRBV27 and TRBJ2-7, with 8 bases identical to TRBD1. The germline V gene encodes CDR1 MNHEY and CDR2 SMNVEV (reference sequence). CDR3 length equals 15 residues. V shed 5 bases, J shed 5 bases, and the junction held 11 bases outside the gene matches. The CDR3 region is CASSGSRTGSNEQYF. CDR3 nucleotide sequence: TGTGCCAGCAGTGGATCAAGGACAGGGTCAAACGAGCAGTACTTC.

This clonotype occurred many times. The rearrangement uses TRBV20-1 and TRBJ2-7; TRBD2 might be the D (5 bases). Trimming stripped 3 bases from V and 2 bases from J, with 17 bases between. Germline CDR1 and CDR2: DFQATT and SNEGSKA (reference sequence). CDR3 length: 15 amino acids. The CDR3 DNA follows: TGCAGTGCTAGGCCCGGGATAGCGATCCCCTACGAGCAGTACTTC. This codes for CSARPGIAIPYEQYF.

This clonotype was observed once. V usage is TRBV2 and J usage is TRBJ1-5; TRBD1 matches 8 bases. Trimming took 0 bases from V and 7 from J; bases not matched to a gene: 8. This CDR3 is built from 16 residues. Looked up from germline, CDR1 is SNHLY and CDR2 is FYNNEI. This CDR3 is CASSEAGQGLRQPQHF. CDR3 DNA sequence: TGTGCCAGCAGTGAAGCCGGACAGGGTTTGAGACAGCCCCAGCATTTT.

This clonotype was seen repeatedly, ten times or more. CDR3 bases: TGCGCCAGCAGCCCGAGGGGCCGGGGCCTCATCCCTGAAGCTTTCTTT. Protein product: CASSPRGRGLIPEAFF. The gene calls are TRBV4-1 and TRBJ1-1; tentatively, D is TRBD1 (5 bases). This CDR3 has 16 amino acids. Germline V gene lookup returns CDR1 MGHRA and CDR2 YSYEKL. The ends were cut back, 4 bases at V and 6 bases at J, with 21 bases in the middle.

With respect to this clonotype: Relative to the germline gene, one junction end is altered; a read error may explain this. The chain couples TRBV7-9 to TRBJ2-5; 7 bases match TRBD1. CDR1 is SEHNR, CDR2 FQNEAQ, per germline (reference sequence). The CDR3 is made up of 15 amino acids. CDR3 residues: CPSSSILGGAETQYF. Here the CDR3 DNA reads TGTCCCAGCAGCTCGATTTTAGGGGGCGCGGAGACCCAGTACTTC.

This clonotype was detected ten times or more. V usage is TRBV11-2 and J usage is TRBJ2-7; 9 bases are shared with TRBD2. With V trimmed by 4 bases and J by 7 bases, 8 bases remained unmatched. The CDR3 is 14 amino acids. CDR1 SGHAT and CDR2 FQNNGV come from the germline V gene. The CDR3 nucleotides read TGTGCCAGCAGCTCCCTAGCGGGACATGGTGAGCAGTACTTC. Translating gives CASSSLAGHGEQYF.